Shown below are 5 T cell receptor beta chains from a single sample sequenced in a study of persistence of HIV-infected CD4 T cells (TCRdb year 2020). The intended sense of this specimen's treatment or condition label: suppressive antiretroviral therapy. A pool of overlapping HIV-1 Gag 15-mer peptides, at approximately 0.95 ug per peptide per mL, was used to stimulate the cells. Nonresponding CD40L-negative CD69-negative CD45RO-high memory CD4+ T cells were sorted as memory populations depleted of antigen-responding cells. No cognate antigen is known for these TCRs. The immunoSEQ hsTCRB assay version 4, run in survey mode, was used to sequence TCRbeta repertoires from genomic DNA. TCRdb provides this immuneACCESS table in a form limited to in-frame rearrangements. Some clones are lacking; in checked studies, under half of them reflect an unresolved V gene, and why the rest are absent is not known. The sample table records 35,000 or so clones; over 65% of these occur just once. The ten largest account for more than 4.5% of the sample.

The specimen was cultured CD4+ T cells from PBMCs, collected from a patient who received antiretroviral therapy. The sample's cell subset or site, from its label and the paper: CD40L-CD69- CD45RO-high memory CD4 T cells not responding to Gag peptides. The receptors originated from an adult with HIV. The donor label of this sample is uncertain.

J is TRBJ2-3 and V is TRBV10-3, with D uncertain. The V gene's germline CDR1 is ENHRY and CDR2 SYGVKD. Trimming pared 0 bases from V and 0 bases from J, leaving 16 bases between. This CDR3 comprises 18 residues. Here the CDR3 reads CAISESKFGTGSTDTQYF. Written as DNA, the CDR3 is TGTGCCATCAGTGAGTCGAAGTTCGGAACTGGAAGCACAGATACGCAGTATTTT.

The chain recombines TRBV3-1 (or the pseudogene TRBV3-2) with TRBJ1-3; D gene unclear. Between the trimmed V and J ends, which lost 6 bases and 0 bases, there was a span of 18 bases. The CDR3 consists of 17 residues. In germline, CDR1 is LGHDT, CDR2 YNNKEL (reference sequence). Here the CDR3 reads CASSGRPGIDSGNTIYF. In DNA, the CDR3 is TGTGCCAGCAGTGGGAGGCCGGGCATTGACTCTGGAAACACCATATATTTT.

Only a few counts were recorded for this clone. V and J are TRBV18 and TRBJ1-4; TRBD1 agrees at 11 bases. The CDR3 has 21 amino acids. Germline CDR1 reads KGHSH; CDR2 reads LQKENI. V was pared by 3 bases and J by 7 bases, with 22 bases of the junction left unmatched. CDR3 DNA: TGTGCCAGCTCACCGCTCACTGGGCCGGGACAGGGGGTCTATCTTCCTGAAAAACTGTTTTTT. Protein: CASSPLTGPGQGVYLPEKLFF.

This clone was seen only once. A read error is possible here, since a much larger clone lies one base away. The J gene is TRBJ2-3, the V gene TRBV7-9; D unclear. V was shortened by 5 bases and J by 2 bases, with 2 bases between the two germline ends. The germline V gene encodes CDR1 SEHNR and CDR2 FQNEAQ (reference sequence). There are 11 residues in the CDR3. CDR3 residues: CASSITDTQYF. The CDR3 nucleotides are TGTGCCAGCAGCATCACAGATACGCAGTATTTT.

The CDR3 spells CASSPWGQGEKLFF. The CDR3 DNA follows: TGCGCCAGCAGCCCGTGGGGACAGGGAGAAAAACTGTTTTTT. The rearrangement links TRBV5-1 to TRBJ1-4; 9 nucleotides agree with TRBD1. Losses at the gene ends were 4 bases for V and 8 bases for J; bases not matched to a gene: 6. The length of the CDR3 is 14 residues. The germline V gene encodes CDR1 SGHRS and CDR2 YFSETQ.